The 15 T cell receptor beta chains below come from one sample, sequenced in a study of blood T cell repertoires in COVID-19. The method was immunoSEQ multiplex PCR; TCRdb's version includes in-frame clones alone and lacks a portion of them. The sample contains approximately 56,000 clones, approximately 92% of which appear only once. Material for sequencing was peripheral blood. These receptors were taken from a woman aged 60-75 years with COVID-19, enrolled during active disease.

The gene calls are TRBV3-1 (or the pseudogene TRBV3-2) and TRBJ1-1; maybe TRBD1 (6 bases). Deletions cut 2 bases from V and 3 bases from J, with 10 bases between. Germline V gene lookup returns CDR1 LGHDT and CDR2 YNNKEL (reference sequence). The CDR3 spans 14 residues. As DNA, the CDR3 is TGTGCCAGCAGCCAACAGGGGTGGGACACTGAAGCTTTCTTT. Protein product: CASSQQGWDTEAFF.

The chain recombines TRBV4-1 with TRBJ2-3; TRBD2 agrees at 13 bases. Unmatched junction bases numbered 6, after V lost 4 bases and J lost 5 bases. Per the germline V gene, CDR1 is MGHRA and CDR2 is YSYEKL. There are 16 residues in the CDR3. The CDR3 sequence is CASSPGTSGTEDTQYF. The CDR3 DNA reads as TGCGCCAGCAGCCCCGGGACTAGCGGGACGGAAGATACGCAGTATTTT.

This rearrangement joins TRBV30 to TRBJ2-1, with 10 positions matching TRBD1. The CDR3 extends over 14 amino acids. In germline, CDR1 is GTSNPN, CDR2 SVGIG (reference sequence). V lost 4 bases and J lost 9; bases outside the gene matches: 9. This CDR3 reads CAWKTGTGEAEQFF. CDR3 nucleotide sequence: TGTGCCTGGAAAACCGGGACAGGGGAGGCTGAGCAGTTCTTC.

V usage is TRBV5-4 and J usage is TRBJ2-3, with D unclear. The V end was cut by 5 bases, the J end by 4 bases, with 8 bases between. The V gene's germline CDR1 is SGHNT and CDR2 YYREEE (reference sequence). This CDR3 has 12 amino acids. The CDR3 protein is CASSGVADTQYF. The CDR3 DNA sequence: TGTGCCAGCAGTGGAGTCGCAGATACGCAGTATTTT. The full variable domain, with the rest looked up from reference TRBV5-4 and TRBJ2-3, is ETGVTQSPTHLIKTRGQQVTLRCSSQSGHNTVSWYQQALGQGPQFIFQYYREEENGRGNFPPRFSGLQFPNYSSELNVNALELDDSALYLCASSGVADTQYFGPGTRLTVL.

The chain has TRBV6-5 and TRBJ1-3; D is uncertain. This CDR3 contains 13 residues. Trimming stripped 6 bases from V and 4 bases from J, with 10 bases between. CDR1 is MNHEY and CDR2 is SVGAGI in the germline V gene. The CDR3 nucleotides are TGTGCCAGCAGCAATCCGGGGGGAAACACCATATATTTT. Amino acid sequence: CASSNPGGNTIYF.

The rearrangement links TRBV18 to TRBJ2-7; D is perhaps TRBD1 (5 bases). The CDR3 runs to 14 residues. Germline-derived CDR1 and CDR2 are KGHSH and LQKENI. With 3 bases removed from V and 5 bases from J, the gap between germline ends came to 14 bases. CDR3 coding DNA: TGTGCCAGCTCACCGAGCAGGGCCAAAGACGAGCAGTACTTC. It yields the protein CASSPSRAKDEQYF.

The chain combines TRBV9 with TRBJ1-2; no definite D call. This CDR3 contains 13 residues. V gave up 6 bases and J gave up 5 bases, with 14 bases separating them. Germline V gene lookup returns CDR1 SGDLS and CDR2 YYNGEE. CDR3 sequence (DNA): TGTGCCAGCACCCCGGGGTCCGGGTATGGCTACACCTTC. Translated: CASTPGSGYGYTF.

The chain has TRBV29-1 and TRBJ1-1; unclear D gene. The CDR3 spans 13 residues. CDR1 SQVTM and CDR2 ANQGSEA come from the germline V gene. V shed 7 bases and J shed 1 base, with 13 bases lying between them. Here the CDR3 reads CSGSYGENTEAFF. CDR3 DNA sequence: TGCAGCGGTTCATACGGGGAGAACACTGAAGCTTTCTTT.

This clone turned up a few times. The V and J genes are TRBV27 and TRBJ1-4; a weak D match, TRBD1 (6 bases). The CDR3 is made up of 15 amino acids. CDR1 is MNHEY and CDR2 is SMNVEV in the germline V gene (reference sequence). Trimming removed 6 bases from V and 0 bases from J, with 11 bases in between. CDR3 residues: CASRRQASTNEKLFF. The CDR3 DNA sequence: TGTGCCAGCAGAAGACAGGCCTCAACTAATGAAAAACTGTTTTTT. The full variable domain, with the rest looked up from reference TRBV27 and TRBJ1-4, is EAQVTQNPRYLITVTGKKLTVTCSQNMNHEYMSWYRQDPGLGLRQIYYSMNVEVTDKGDVPEGYKVSRKEKRNFPLILESPSPNQTSLYFCASRRQASTNEKLFFGSGTQLSVL.

The rearrangement joins TRBV4-1 to TRBJ2-1; a possible D gene is TRBD2 (5 bases). Germline CDR1 and CDR2: MGHRA and YSYEKL. Trimming took 2 bases from V and 0 from J, leaving 8 bases between them. The CDR3 extends over 15 amino acids. CDR3 residues: CASSQLGSSYNEQFF. The CDR3 DNA sequence: TGCGCCAGCAGCCAATTGGGGAGCTCCTACAATGAGCAGTTCTTC.

The chain employs TRBV4-2 and TRBJ2-2; D is possibly TRBD2 (5 bases). Trimming took off 0 bases at V and 7 bases at J, with 9 bases between the two ends. Germline assignment: CDR1 LGHNA and CDR2 YNFKEQ. CDR3 length equals 14 residues. This chain's CDR3 is CASSQDEGDGELFF. The CDR3 DNA follows: TGTGCCAGCAGCCAAGATGAGGGAGACGGGGAGCTGTTTTTT.

On this clone itself: The same CDR3 arises from other DNA sequences in this sample as well. The V and J genes are TRBV5-4 and TRBJ1-2, with TRBD1 matching 7 bases. V lost 1 base to trimming and J lost 4 bases; unmatched junction nucleotides: 4. Germline V gene lookup returns CDR1 SGHNT and CDR2 YYREEE (reference sequence). The CDR3 consists of 14 residues. The DNA for the CDR3 is TGTGCCAGCAGCTTGCAAGGGGGCGGCTATGGCTACACCTTC. Amino acid sequence: CASSLQGGGYGYTF.

This sequence joins TRBV4-3 and TRBJ2-7; TRBD2 agrees at 9 bases. CDR1 is LGHNA, CDR2 YSLEER, per germline. This CDR3 region has 18 residues. Trimming took 1 base from V and 1 from J; bases not matched to a gene: 11. CDR3 DNA sequence: TGCGCCAGCAGCCAAGCCTACTCGGGGACTAGCCTATCCTACGAGCAGTACTTC. Translated, it gives CASSQAYSGTSLSYEQYF.

The rearrangement uses TRBV7-2 and TRBJ1-1; TRBD1 is a possible D gene (5 bases). The CDR3 is 17 amino acids. V lost 1 base and J 1 base, leaving 16 bases between the germline ends. Germline CDR1 reads SGHTA; CDR2 reads FQGNSA. CDR3 amino acids: CASSLGAQGAWNTEAFF. The CDR3 DNA reads TGTGCCAGCAGCTTAGGGGCTCAGGGCGCCTGGAACACTGAAGCTTTCTTT. Full variable domain (outside the CDR3, taken from reference TRBV7-2 and TRBJ1-1): GAGVSQSPSNKVTEKGKDVELRCDPISGHTALYWYRQSLGQGLEFLIYFQGNSAPDKSGLPSDRFSAERTGGSVSTLTIQRTQQEDSAVYLCASSLGAQGAWNTEAFFGQGTRLTVV.

The sample holds one count of this clone. The V and J genes are TRBV7-2 and TRBJ2-7, with 10 bases aligning to TRBD2. After removal of 5 bases from V and 12 bases from J, the junction contained 13 bases not matched to a gene. Per the germline V gene, CDR1 is SGHTA and CDR2 is FQGNSA. The CDR3 contains 14 residues. The CDR3 DNA follows: TGTGCCAGCAGCCTCGGGTCTAGCGGGAGAAGTAGGTACTTC. Its protein product is CASSLGSSGRSRYF.